This T cell receptor (beta chain) was identified in a study of blood T cells in healthy people across ages. Study-wide points: More naive CD4+ cells and higher diversity were found in long-lived than in aged donors. A roughly linear age-dependent decrease characterized TCR beta diversity per million T cells. TCR beta diversity correlated strongly with naive T cell percentage.

Trimming pared 4 bases from V and 7 bases from J, leaving 14 bases between. The germline CDR1 and CDR2 sequences are SGHRS and YFSETQ. The CDR3 is 13 residues long. A word on this clonotype: The antigen remains undetermined.

The authors drew about 10 milliliters of peripheral blood from each donor. The use of a sample-barcoded 5' primer and a J-beta primer mix characterized a second PCR of about 7 to 12 cycles. TCRdb itself ran the 5' RACE reads through MiXCR, one entry per CDR3 protein. The table has 550,000 to 600,000 distinct CDR3 sequences, under 55% seen once. The sequenced sample was blood. This chain links TRBV5-1 with TRBJ1-1, with D possibly matching TRBD1 (6 bases). The receptor comes from an elderly man in good health. CDR3 DNA: TGCGCCAGCAGCGTAGAAGGACAGAGTGAAGCTTTCTTT. Its translation: CASSVEGQSEAFF.